This is a list of T cell receptor beta chains from one sample in a study of human T cells and chemical hapten exposure. TCRdb fed the RACE reads into MiXCR, producing one record per CDR3 protein. The sample includes around 120,000 distinct CDR3 sequences, around 13% seen only once; the top ten take around 0.84%. Here the sequenced sample was whole blood, taken in connection with sensitization to the hapten diphenylcyclopropenone (DPC). These receptors all come from a man between 18 and 29 years old with alopecia areata. Some clones in this sample may be carry-over from other donors' samples. Each CDR3 is given with its conserved first and last residue. The D gene is left open where the match is weak. Where a row states a size, it is once, few, many or the class of an expanded clone; other rows omit it.

V gene,J gene,clone size,D gene,CDR3 protein,CDR3 DNA
TRBV20-1,TRBJ2-1,-,TRBD2,CSARAGTSGGDPYNEQFF,TGCAGTGCTAGAGCCGGGACTAGCGGGGGGGACCCATACAATGAGCAGTTCTTC
TRBV4-3,TRBJ2-1,few,-,CASSQNREIHEQFF,TGCGCCAGCAGCCAAAACAGGGAGATCCATGAGCAGTTCTTC
TRBV2,TRBJ1-2,-,-,CASTRSPSYGYTF,TGTGCCAGCACCAGAAGTCCCTCCTATGGCTACACCTTC
TRBV5-6,TRBJ1-4,-,-,CASSLRQTSIRATNEKLFF,TGTGCCAGCAGCTTGCGACAGACTTCTATAAGGGCAACTAATGAAAAACTGTTTTTT
TRBV6-2/TRBV6-3,TRBJ2-5,-,-,CASSSDDWDEETQYF,TGTGCCAGCAGTTCAGATGACTGGGACGAAGAGACCCAGTACTTC
TRBV7-2,TRBJ1-2,few,-,CASSTGLNYGYTF,TGTGCCAGCAGCACGGGGTTAAACTATGGCTACACCTTC
TRBV9,TRBJ1-1,-,TRBD1,CASGQGNSEAFF,TGTGCCAGTGGACAGGGTAATTCCGAAGCTTTCTTT
TRBV5-6,TRBJ2-3,few,TRBD1,CASSIEGQGVTDTQYF,TGTGCCAGCAGCATAGAAGGACAGGGGGTCACAGATACGCAGTATTTT
TRBV10-2,TRBJ1-1,many,-,CASSVVGLDTEAFF,TGCGCCAGCAGTGTGGTGGGTCTGGACACTGAAGCTTTCTTT
TRBV5-1,TRBJ1-5,-,-,CASSLENRANQPQHF,TGCGCCAGCAGCTTGGAGAACAGGGCAAACCAGCCCCAGCATTTT
TRBV11-2,TRBJ2-5,many,TRBD1,CASKIQGFEETQYF,TGTGCCAGCAAAATACAGGGGTTTGAAGAGACCCAGTACTTC
TRBV7-2,TRBJ1-1,-,-,CASRQTGNTEAFF,TGTGCCAGCAGACAAACCGGGAACACTGAAGCTTTCTTT
TRBV6-2/TRBV6-3,TRBJ2-1,many,TRBD2,CASSYRAGGYNEQFF,TGTGCCAGCAGTTACCGAGCGGGGGGATACAATGAGCAGTTCTTC
TRBV6-2/TRBV6-3,TRBJ1-1,many,-,CASSWGVRTEAFF,TGTGCCAGCAGTTGGGGGGTTAGGACTGAAGCTTTCTTT
TRBV29-1,TRBJ2-1,few,TRBD2,CSVERRGGNFVNEQFF,TGCAGCGTTGAAAGGAGGGGAGGGAATTTCGTGAATGAGCAGTTCTTC
TRBV29-1,TRBJ2-3,-,-,CSVGWTDTQYF,TGCAGCGTTGGCTGGACAGATACGCAGTATTTT
TRBV18,TRBJ1-1,-,-,CASSPYRADEAFF,TGTGCCAGCTCACCTTACAGGGCGGATGAAGCTTTCTTT
TRBV7-2,TRBJ2-3,-,TRBD2,CASSQTSGAGDTQYF,TGTGCCAGCAGCCAGACTAGCGGGGCGGGGGATACGCAGTATTTT
TRBV4-2,TRBJ2-7,-,-,CASSHPEASYEQYF,TGTGCCAGCAGCCACCCAGAGGCTTCCTACGAGCAGTACTTC
TRBV6-5,TRBJ2-6,-,-,CASSYYSGGAGANVLTF,TGTGCCAGCAGTTACTATTCGGGGGGCGCTGGGGCCAACGTCCTGACTTTC
TRBV6-5,TRBJ1-4,-,-,CASSRQNEKLFF,TGTGCCAGCAGTCGCCAAAATGAAAAACTGTTTTTT
TRBV4-3,TRBJ1-2,few,TRBD1,CASSQDKRTGYGYTF,TGCGCCAGCAGCCAAGACAAGCGGACAGGCTATGGCTACACCTTC
TRBV9,TRBJ2-3,many,TRBD2,CASSSGLAGERADTQYF,TGTGCCAGCAGCTCAGGACTAGCGGGGGAGCGGGCAGATACGCAGTATTTT
TRBV5-1,TRBJ1-1,few,-,CASSLAEGTFNTEAFF,TGCGCCAGCAGCTTGGCAGAAGGCACATTCAACACTGAAGCTTTCTTT
TRBV12-3/TRBV12-4,TRBJ1-1,many,-,CASSLVRNTEAFF,TGTGCCAGCAGTTTGGTGCGGAACACTGAAGCTTTCTTT
TRBV4-1,TRBJ2-3,many,-,CASSPFPLPTEDTDTQYF,TGCGCCAGCAGCCCGTTCCCACTTCCGACAGAAGACACAGATACGCAGTATTTT
TRBV6-5,TRBJ1-1,few,-,CASNTFGRNTEAFF,TGTGCCAGCAACACCTTCGGGAGGAACACTGAAGCTTTCTTT
TRBV15,TRBJ1-5,few,-,CATSRDRSGPQPQHF,TGTGCCACCAGCAGGGATAGGTCGGGCCCTCAGCCCCAGCATTTT
TRBV3-1,TRBJ1-2,-,TRBD1,CASSQLIRDRANYGYTF,TGTGCCAGCAGCCAGCTCATAAGGGACAGAGCTAACTATGGCTACACCTTC
TRBV7-6,TRBJ1-1,-,-,CASSSSGPNTEAFF,TGTGCCAGCAGCTCCTCAGGGCCTAACACTGAAGCTTTCTTT
TRBV7-2,TRBJ2-4,-,-,CASSLVRGDLAKNIQYF,TGTGCCAGCAGCTTAGTTCGGGGAGATCTAGCCAAAAACATTCAGTACTTC
TRBV10-3,TRBJ1-2,few,-,CAISGGLGYTF,TGTGCCATCAGTGGTGGCCTTGGCTACACCTTC
TRBV10-2,TRBJ1-1,-,-,CASSETTGPGTEAFF,TGCGCCAGCAGTGAGACTACAGGGCCGGGAACTGAAGCTTTCTTT
TRBV6-2/TRBV6-3,TRBJ2-4,many,-,CASSYVGRAKNIQYF,TGTGCCAGCAGTTACGTGGGCCGAGCCAAAAACATTCAGTACTTC
TRBV24-1,TRBJ2-3,few,TRBD2,CATSARGTSGDSDTQYF,TGTGCCACCAGTGCTAGGGGGACTAGCGGTGATTCAGATACGCAGTATTTT
TRBV29-1,TRBJ2-1,once,TRBD2,CSVANRGGRNEQFF,TGCAGCGTAGCCAATCGGGGGGGCCGCAATGAGCAGTTCTTC
TRBV3-1,TRBJ2-1,-,TRBD2,CASSQVQRGLYNEQFF,TGTGCCAGCAGCCAAGTTCAGCGGGGGCTCTACAATGAGCAGTTCTTC
TRBV10-3,TRBJ2-6,-,TRBD1,CAISATGTSGAKVLTF,TGTGCCATCAGTGCGACAGGGACCTCTGGGGCCAAAGTCCTGACCTTC
TRBV5-4,TRBJ1-5,few,-,CASSAGTGSNQPQHF,TGTGCCAGCAGCGCCGGGACCGGCAGCAATCAGCCCCAGCATTTT
TRBV27,TRBJ2-7,-,-,CASSPTRGAGEQYF,TGTGCCAGCAGTCCCACCCGTGGAGCGGGCGAGCAGTACTTC
TRBV7-8,TRBJ1-5,once,-,CASSLADPDNQPQHF,TGTGCCAGCAGCTTAGCGGATCCGGACAATCAGCCCCAGCATTTT
TRBV19,TRBJ2-1,many,TRBD1,CASNGDSYNEQFF,TGTGCCAGTAATGGGGACAGCTACAATGAGCAGTTCTTC
TRBV5-8,TRBJ1-2,few,-,CASSQNRVYGYTF,TGTGCCAGCAGCCAAAACAGGGTCTATGGCTACACCTTC
TRBV7-9,TRBJ2-2,-,-,CASSSPERQPGELFF,TGTGCCAGCAGCTCCCCCGAGCGACAACCCGGGGAGCTGTTTTTT
TRBV6-5,TRBJ2-5,few,-,CASSYTAGTAKETQYF,TGTGCCAGCAGTTACACCGCCGGGACTGCGAAAGAGACCCAGTACTTC
TRBV6-6,TRBJ2-5,many,-,CASSYSQSGVAETQYF,TGTGCCAGCAGTTACTCCCAGTCGGGGGTGGCGGAGACCCAGTACTTC
TRBV7-9,TRBJ1-5,-,-,CASSLLEDSPQHF,TGTGCCAGCAGCTTACTTGAGGACAGTCCCCAGCATTTT
TRBV4-1,TRBJ1-6,few,-,CASSQEIRENSPLHF,TGCGCCAGCAGCCAAGAAATTAGGGAGAATTCACCCCTCCACTTT
TRBV9,TRBJ1-5,many,-,CASSMYESNQPQHF,TGTGCCAGCAGCATGTACGAGAGCAATCAGCCCCAGCATTTT